This TCR beta chain appears in the sequencing data of a study of T cells in Graves' hyperthyroidism and ophthalmopathy (dated by TCRdb to about 2019). With respect to the entire study: A discovery cohort of about a hundred patients, approximately 45 with Graves' ophthalmopathy and 57 with stable Graves' hyperthyroidism, was used to find distinguishing TCR V-J signatures. According to the paper, TCR Vbeta CDR3 sequencing was carried out on 120 to 150 peripheral blood samples, which came from 40 to 45 ophthalmopathy, approximately 72 hyperthyroidism and approximately 17 progressor patients. The study also compared thyroid tissue and blood T-cell repertoires from five or six Graves' hyperthyroidism patients. Whether ophthalmopathy could be predicted prospectively was tested in an independent validation cohort made up of roughly 19 hyperthyroidism patients plus 17 patients who later progressed to ophthalmopathy. The 75 to 100 discovery patients were divided at random into training and test sets in a 7:3 ratio. After blood sampling, hyperthyroidism patients were treated with methimazole at a starting dose of 30 mg daily, and ophthalmopathy patients were treated with high-dose intravenous methylprednisolone.

In its sample, this clonotype was seen many times. What antigen it recognizes has not been identified. Base qualities are not provided; no much larger clone lies one nucleotide away. CDR3 length: 15 amino acids, cysteine to phenylalanine. The retained sequence is limited to the CDR3, 45 bases, with the frame set at the first base. The V and J ends are trimmed by 0 bases and 5 bases, leaving 14 bases between them. The germline V gene (reference sequence) specifies SGHKS as CDR1 and YYEKEE as CDR2. TCR beta CDR3 regions were amplified from RNA transcripts. For the first round of RT-PCR on the TCR CDR3, the HTBI primer set was used together with the Qiagen OneStep RT-PCR kit. A second multiplex PCR round built the libraries, followed by size selection and purification. Paired-end sequencing of the libraries was performed with 100 bp reads on an Illumina HiSeq2000. In the paper's pipeline: Raw data were processed with SOAPnuke, discarding reads with adapters, uncalled bases, mean Phred below 15, or no exact constant-primer or identifier match. COPE v1.2.5 was used to merge high-quality paired reads, and clonotypes were defined as unique nucleotide sequences. MiTCR v1.1 was used to align the clonotypes against IMGT TRBV, TRBD and TRBJ reference segments. The analysis included only V-J combinations with a frequency above 0.0001, which together covered 99% to 99.2% of the repertoires. A TCS score was defined as the ratio between F50 (clonal expansion) and ExV (chaos), using BLOSUM62-based TCRdist between CDR3 peptides within each V-J. Welch's t-statistics and random forest reduced roughly 530 V-J features to 13, which were used in a naive Bayes classifier (R e1071). The similarity between thyroid and blood repertoires was quantified using the Morisita-Horn index. The public reads were run again by TCRdb, first through fastp at Q25 and then through MiXCR, and only productive beta chains were kept. Records with the same CDR3 protein are collapsed into one entry carrying the most frequent genes and DNA. V and J calls and clone size were set by TCRdb, not the authors. The sample includes around 660,000 distinct CDR3 sequences, with about 45% observed a single time. The top ten clones comprise about 7.2% of the sample.

Exclusion was applied to patients with uncontrolled infections, other autoimmune diseases, pregnancy or lactation. Clinical symptoms, serum thyroxine and TRAb, thyroid ultrasound, and orbital computed tomography formed the basis for the diagnoses. Total RNA was extracted with Trizol reagent, and quality was checked on an Agilent 2100 Bioanalyzer. Study-level results and caveats: A model built on a 13 V-J signature distinguished ophthalmopathy from stable hyperthyroidism, reaching about 89% sensitivity and under 84% specificity in cross-validation and 80%/75% in testing. Sample size was not statistically predetermined, and investigators were not blinded to group allocation. In validation, the model predicted progression to ophthalmopathy with 55% to 71% sensitivity and 72% to 75% specificity, a median of 6.5 months before onset. Most expanded thyroid clonotypes (frequency above 0.001) were also found in blood, which suggests that blood repertoires may mirror thyroid immune responses.

The source material was peripheral blood or thyroid tissue (not recorded which). This TCR was recovered from an adult man with Graves' disease, either hyperthyroidism or ophthalmopathy (not recorded which). In this chain, TRBV5-5 is recombined with TRBJ2-5; a confident D gene designation cannot be given. The sequenced DNA: TGTGCCAGCAGCTTGGGACTCGGGTTCGGTGAGACCCAGTACTTC. It specifies CASSLGLGFGETQYF. The entire variable domain, with the stretches around the CDR3 drawn from the reference TRBV5-5 and TRBJ2-5 proteins, is DAGVTQSPTHLIKTRGQQVTLRCSPISGHKSVSWYQQVLGQGPQFIFQYYEKEERGRGNFPDRFSARQFPNYSSELNVNALLLGDSALYLCASSLGLGFGETQYFGPGTRLLVL.